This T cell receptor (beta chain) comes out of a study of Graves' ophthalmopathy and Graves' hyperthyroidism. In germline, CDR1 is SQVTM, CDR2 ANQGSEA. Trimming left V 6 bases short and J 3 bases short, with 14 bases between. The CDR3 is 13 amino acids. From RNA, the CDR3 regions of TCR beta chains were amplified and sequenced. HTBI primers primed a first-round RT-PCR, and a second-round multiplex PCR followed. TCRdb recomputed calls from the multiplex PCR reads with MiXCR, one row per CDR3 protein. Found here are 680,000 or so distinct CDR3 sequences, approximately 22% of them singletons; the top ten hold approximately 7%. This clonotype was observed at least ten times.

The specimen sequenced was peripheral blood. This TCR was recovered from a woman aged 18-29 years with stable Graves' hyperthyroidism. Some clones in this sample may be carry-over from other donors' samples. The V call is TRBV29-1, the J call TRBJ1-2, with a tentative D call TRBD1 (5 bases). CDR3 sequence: CSVRRGGDYGYTF. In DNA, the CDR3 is TGCAGCGTCCGTCGGGGAGGGGACTATGGCTACACCTTC.